What follows is one T cell receptor beta chain and its context. Its antigen is not identified. This sample stems from a study of early T cells in non-severe SARS-CoV-2 infection. Study overall: The study sequenced bulk RNA from unsorted whole blood, with chains unpaired. Broader study findings: Matching results from VDJdb favored anti-spike CD8 responses, leaving private and CD4 specificities undetected.

The CDR3 totals 14 residues. After removal of 0 bases from V and 6 bases from J, the junction contained 5 bases not matched to a gene. Germline CDR1 reads SEHNR; CDR2 reads FQNEAQ (reference sequence). Each cDNA molecule carried a unique molecular identifier. TCRdb ran MiXCR on the 5' RACE reads and lists one entry per CDR3 protein. Of some 50,000 distinct CDR3 sequences in the sample, less than 4.5% were seen once. J is TRBJ2-7 and V is TRBV7-9; 7 nucleotides match TRBD2. Sequences were obtained from whole blood. The receptor was derived from an adult who was a healthcare worker with PCR-confirmed SARS-CoV-2 infection or an uninfected control (not recorded which). In nucleotides, the CDR3 is TGTGCCAGCAGCTTAGCGGGAGGGCCGGTCGAGCAGTACTTC. Protein sequence: CASSLAGGPVEQYF.